The sequence of this TCR beta chain was determined in a study of identical twins. Note on this clonotype: What it binds is not known.

Findings and limits, study-wide: Zero-insertion findings could be partly confounded by invariant cells (MAIT and iNKT cells). The abundant beta clonotypes from cord blood had fewer insertions, and memory repertoires had none of this.

Per the germline V gene, CDR1 is SGHRS and CDR2 is YFSETQ. This CDR3 region has 15 residues. Trimming cost V 3 bases and J 4 bases; bases outside gene matches: 7. TCRdb reprocessed the 5' RACE reads via MiXCR and lists one record per CDR3 protein. The data show 200,000 to 250,000 distinct CDR3 sequences, less than 8% seen once. The sample also formed part of further work on yellow fever vaccine responses in identical twins.

This sequence joins TRBV5-1 and TRBJ2-1, with 7 bases matching TRBD1. This TCR was sampled from a woman aged 18-29 years in good health. Sequenced: memory (CD45RO+) T cells sorted from blood. The chain's CDR3 is CASSSRGLSYNEQFF. The CDR3 DNA reads TGCGCCAGCAGCTCCAGGGGGTTATCGTACAATGAGCAGTTCTTC. Full variable domain (missing parts from reference TRBV5-1 and TRBJ2-1): KAGVTQTPRYLIKTRGQQVTLSCSPISGHRSVSWYQQTPGQGLQFLFEYFSETQRNKGNFPGRFSGRQFSNSRSEMNVSTLELGDSALYLCASSSRGLSYNEQFFGPGTRLTVL.